A selection of T cell receptor beta chains follows, all from one sample in a study of blood T cell repertoires in COVID-19. The repertoire was sequenced with immunoSEQ multiplex PCR; TCRdb's copy has only in-frame clones and lacks some. The sample includes about half a million clones, 70% to 90% seen only once; the top ten take approximately 2.9%. The sample comprised peripheral blood. The receptors were sampled from a human donor in a cohort sampled during active COVID-19. The CDR3 runs from the conserved cysteine through the conserved F or W. Each record gives: clone size, V gene, D gene, J gene, CDR3 DNA, CDR3 protein. The D gene is left open where the match is weak. Rows may omit the clone size; those that give it use once, few, many or a size class.

size: many
V: TRBV5-6
D: -
J: TRBJ1-1
DNA: TGTGCCAGCAGCTTGGGTCGAGGGGGAGTAGCTTTCTTT
CDR3: CASSLGRGGVAFF

size: -
V: TRBV6-6
D: -
J: TRBJ1-1
DNA: TGTGCCAGCAGCCTGGGGGCAGCTATGAACACTGAAGCTTTCTTT
CDR3: CASSLGAAMNTEAFF

size: -
V: TRBV18
D: -
J: TRBJ1-5
DNA: TGTGCCAGCTCCCTCCAGGGAGGGTCCCCATATCAGCCCCAGCATTTT
CDR3: CASSLQGGSPYQPQHF

size: -
V: TRBV29-1
D: TRBD1
J: TRBJ2-3
DNA: TGCAGCGTTGAAGATCGAGCGTTGGGACAGGGGGTGGATACGCAGTATTTT
CDR3: CSVEDRALGQGVDTQYF

size: -
V: TRBV7-3
D: TRBD1
J: TRBJ2-2
DNA: TGTGCCAGCAGCTTACTGGGACAGCCGAACACCGGGGAGCTGTTTTTT
CDR3: CASSLLGQPNTGELFF

size: -
V: TRBV6-2/TRBV6-3
D: TRBD2
J: TRBJ2-1
DNA: TGTGCCAGCAGTCAGACTAGCGGGGGGGAGTTCTTC
CDR3: CASSQTSGGEFF

size: -
V: TRBV10-3
D: -
J: TRBJ2-7
DNA: TGTGCCTCTCAAAAAGGGGCAGCTACTTACTTC
CDR3: CASQKGAATYF

size: -
V: TRBV7-3
D: TRBD1
J: TRBJ2-5
DNA: TGTGCCAGCAGCCTTGAAGGGGGCCCATGGACCCAGTACTTC
CDR3: CASSLEGGPWTQYF

size: -
V: TRBV19
D: TRBD1
J: TRBJ2-7
DNA: TGTGCCAGCAGGGACAGGGGGCGCGACGAGCAGTACTTC
CDR3: CASRDRGRDEQYF

size: -
V: TRBV2
D: TRBD1
J: TRBJ1-2
DNA: TGTGCCAGCAGTGAAAGGGACAGGGCGAACTATGGCTACACCTTC
CDR3: CASSERDRANYGYTF

size: -
V: TRBV12-3/TRBV12-4
D: -
J: TRBJ2-1
DNA: TGTGCCAGCAGCCCGCTAGGAGGTGAGCAGTTCTTC
CDR3: CASSPLGGEQFF

size: -
V: TRBV27
D: -
J: TRBJ1-2
DNA: TGTGCCAGCAGTTCCGGCGGAGGCAACTATGGCTACACCTTC
CDR3: CASSSGGGNYGYTF

size: -
V: TRBV7-9
D: TRBD2
J: TRBJ2-7
DNA: TGTGCCAGCAGTCTAGCGGGACAGACCTACGAGCAGTACTTC
CDR3: CASSLAGQTYEQYF

size: -
V: TRBV2
D: TRBD1
J: TRBJ1-6
DNA: TGTGCCAGCAGTGACACAGGGGAGAATTCACCCCTCCACTTT
CDR3: CASSDTGENSPLHF

size: -
V: TRBV6-5
D: -
J: TRBJ2-7
DNA: TGTGCCAGCAGTCAACTAGGGACAATCTCCTACGAGCAGTACTTC
CDR3: CASSQLGTISYEQYF

size: -
V: TRBV6-4
D: TRBD1
J: TRBJ2-6
DNA: TGTGCCAGCGCCGCAGAGGGGGCAGGTGGGGCCAACGTCCTGACTTTC
CDR3: CASAAEGAGGANVLTF